This is a list of T cell receptor beta chains from one sample in a study of cytomegalovirus exposure and HLA in healthy donors. Assay used: immunoSEQ multiplex PCR; TCRdb lists only in-frame clones, some missing. The sample has about 150,000 clones; roughly 80% are singletons. The sequenced material came from PBMCs. The origin of the receptors is a boy between 2 and 10 years old in good health and CMV-seronegative. The CDR3 runs from the conserved cysteine through the conserved F or W. The D gene is left open where the match is weak. A clone size is listed for some rows: how often the clone was seen (once, few, many), or a class if it is expanded.

j_call d_call clone_size v_call cdr3_aa cdr3_nt
TRBJ1-4 - - TRBV10-3 CAIRITGLDEKLFF TGTGCCATCAGAATAACAGGGCTAGACGAAAAACTGTTTTTT
TRBJ2-5 - - TRBV20-1 CSRALQETQYF TGCAGCAGAGCGCTCCAAGAGACCCAGTACTTC
TRBJ2-5 TRBD2 few TRBV6-4 CASSDTGTSGGGTQYF TGTGCCAGCAGTGACACCGGGACTAGCGGGGGGGGGACCCAGTACTTC
TRBJ1-2 TRBD1 - TRBV4-1 CASSGKDRGYDYGYTF TGCGCCAGCAGCGGAAAAGACAGGGGTTACGACTATGGCTACACCTTC
TRBJ2-5 - - TRBV5-1 CASSLSLGPDLFLFAQETQYF TGCGCCAGCAGCTTGTCCCTTGGGCCAGATTTGTTTCTGTTTGCCCAAGAGACCCAGTACTTC
TRBJ2-7 TRBD1 once TRBV5-1 CASSLGQGTGAYEQYF TGCGCCAGCAGCTTGGGGCAGGGGACAGGAGCCTACGAGCAGTACTTC
TRBJ2-7 - - TRBV18 CASSPGGQGGTYEQYF TGTGCCAGCTCACCCGGGGGTCAGGGGGGAACCTACGAGCAGTACTTC
TRBJ1-5 - once TRBV5-5 CASSLALSQPQHF TGTGCCAGCAGCTTGGCCCTAAGTCAGCCCCAGCATTTT
TRBJ2-7 - - TRBV30 CAWTHSHEQYF TGTGCCTGGACGCATAGCCACGAGCAGTACTTC
TRBJ2-2 - - TRBV19 CASSISAGELFF TGTGCCAGTAGTATTTCTGCCGGGGAGCTGTTTTTT
TRBJ2-1 - - TRBV18 CASSPGRGASYNEQFF TGTGCCAGCTCACCAGGTAGGGGTGCTTCCTACAATGAGCAGTTCTTC
TRBJ2-1 TRBD1 - TRBV6-1 CASTETGADYEQFF TGTGCCAGCACCGAGACAGGGGCGGACTATGAGCAGTTCTTC
TRBJ1-2 - few TRBV30 CAWRPKQDNYGYTF TGTGCCTGGAGACCGAAACAGGACAACTATGGCTACACCTTC
TRBJ1-6 - - TRBV15 CATSAGKDNSPLHF TGTGCCACCTCGGCAGGAAAAGATAATTCACCCCTCCACTTT
TRBJ1-2 - - TRBV30 CAWSVRLRANYGYTF TGTGCCTGGAGTGTACGGTTGAGAGCTAACTATGGCTACACCTTC
TRBJ2-5 TRBD2 once TRBV13 CASSTLAGGPEETQYF TGTGCCAGCAGCACCCTAGCGGGAGGGCCCGAAGAGACCCAGTACTTC
TRBJ1-1 - once TRBV6-5 CASSRGSEAFF TGTGCCAGCAGTAGAGGCAGTGAAGCTTTCTTT
TRBJ1-6 TRBD1 - TRBV5-6 CASSFGTGAGYSPLHF TGTGCCAGCAGCTTTGGGACAGGGGCAGGTTATTCACCCCTCCACTTT
TRBJ1-2 TRBD1 - TRBV10-3 CAISEGQGNYGYTF TGTGCCATCAGCGAGGGACAGGGTAACTATGGCTACACCTTC
TRBJ2-5 TRBD2 - TRBV5-1 CASSGGTSGQETQYF TGCGCCAGCAGCGGAGGGACTAGCGGCCAAGAGACCCAGTACTTC
TRBJ1-2 - - TRBV2 CASSVSGYGYTF TGTGCCAGCAGTGTCTCGGGCTATGGCTACACCTTC
TRBJ1-4 - - TRBV7-2 CASSPRQPNEKLFF TGTGCCAGCAGCCCTCGACAGCCTAATGAAAAACTGTTTTTT
TRBJ2-3 TRBD2 - TRBV6-5 CASSYSGGPTDTQYF TGTGCCAGCAGTTACAGCGGGGGCCCCACAGATACGCAGTATTTT
TRBJ2-5 TRBD1 - TRBV6-1 CASSWDRGKETQYF TGTGCCAGCAGTTGGGACAGGGGGAAAGAGACCCAGTACTTC
TRBJ2-1 TRBD2 - TRBV2 CASSGRSYNEQFF TGTGCCAGTAGCGGGCGCTCCTACAATGAGCAGTTCTTC
TRBJ1-1 - - TRBV30 CAWSAYTEAFF TGTGCCTGGAGTGCGTACACTGAAGCTTTCTTT
TRBJ2-5 - - TRBV7-7 CASSLGASGEETQYF TGTGCCAGCAGCTTAGGCGCTTCAGGGGAAGAGACCCAGTACTTC
TRBJ2-5 TRBD1 - TRBV7-9 CASSSGTGRTQYF TGTGCCAGCAGCTCCGGGACAGGTCGAACCCAGTACTTC
TRBJ1-1 - - TRBV12-5 CASGGEGLGELVNTEAFF TGTGCTAGTGGTGGGGAGGGACTCGGGGAACTCGTGAACACTGAAGCTTTCTTT
TRBJ1-6 TRBD1 - TRBV27 CASSLTGLDSPLHF TGTGCCAGCAGTTTGACAGGGCTGGATTCACCCCTCCACTTT
TRBJ2-4 TRBD2 - TRBV5-1 CASSLADFPGGGDIQYF TGCGCCAGCAGCTTAGCTGATTTTCCGGGAGGGGGGGACATTCAGTACTTC
TRBJ2-5 TRBD1 - TRBV4-3 CASSQETGGQGERETQYF TGCGCCAGCAGCCAAGAGACCGGAGGACAGGGTGAAAGGGAGACCCAGTACTTC
TRBJ2-5 TRBD1 - TRBV5-6 CASSLGDRKETQYF TGTGCCAGCAGCTTGGGGGACAGAAAAGAGACCCAGTACTTC
TRBJ1-4 - - TRBV6-6 CASSYAGAEKLFF TGTGCCAGCAGTTACGCAGGGGCTGAAAAACTGTTTTTT
TRBJ2-1 TRBD1 few TRBV7-9 CSSSLGDRDYNEQFF TGTTCCAGCAGCTTAGGGGACAGGGACTACAATGAGCAGTTCTTC
TRBJ1-1 TRBD1 - TRBV10-3 CAISSRGRRTEAFF TGTGCCATCAGTAGCAGGGGGCGCAGAACTGAAGCTTTCTTT
TRBJ1-2 TRBD1 - TRBV5-4 CASSLDRVHYGYTF TGTGCCAGCAGTTTGGACAGGGTTCACTATGGCTACACCTTC
TRBJ2-2 TRBD1 - TRBV9 CASSPQPTGATGELFF TGTGCCAGCAGCCCACAACCAACAGGGGCCACCGGGGAGCTGTTTTTT
TRBJ2-7 - - TRBV6-5 CASSFSTAPYEQYF TGTGCCAGCAGTTTCTCGACAGCCCCCTACGAGCAGTACTTC
TRBJ2-3 - - TRBV5-4 CASSSRARTDTQYF TGTGCCAGCAGCTCCAGGGCGAGGACAGATACGCAGTATTTT
TRBJ2-3 TRBD2 - TRBV9 CASSTRLAGRDTQYF TGTGCCAGCAGCACCCGACTAGCGGGAAGGGATACGCAGTATTTT
TRBJ1-5 - - TRBV7-2 CASSLRTVSQPQHF TGTGCCAGCAGCCTAAGGACAGTCTCCCAGCCCCAGCATTTT
TRBJ1-5 - - TRBV5-5 CASSLLRDQPQHF TGTGCCAGCAGCTTACTGAGAGATCAGCCCCAGCATTTT
TRBJ1-2 TRBD1 - TRBV5-1 CASSPDRGRDGYTF TGCGCCAGCAGCCCTGACAGGGGGCGTGATGGCTACACCTTC
TRBJ1-6 TRBD1 - TRBV6-5 CASSTGTDNSPLHF TGTGCCAGCAGTACCGGGACAGATAATTCACCCCTCCACTTT
TRBJ1-1 - few TRBV4-3 CASSQGVNTEAFF TGCGCCAGCAGCCAAGGAGTGAACACTGAAGCTTTCTTT
TRBJ1-6 TRBD1 once TRBV10-1 CASSGTGKTNSPLHF TGCGCCAGCAGCGGGACAGGGAAAACTAATTCACCCCTCCACTTT
TRBJ2-3 - few TRBV7-6 CASSLAEADTQYF TGTGCCAGCAGCTTAGCGGAGGCAGATACGCAGTATTTT
TRBJ2-5 - - TRBV6-5 CASSYSIRETQYF TGTGCCAGCAGTTACTCGATACGGGAGACCCAGTACTTC